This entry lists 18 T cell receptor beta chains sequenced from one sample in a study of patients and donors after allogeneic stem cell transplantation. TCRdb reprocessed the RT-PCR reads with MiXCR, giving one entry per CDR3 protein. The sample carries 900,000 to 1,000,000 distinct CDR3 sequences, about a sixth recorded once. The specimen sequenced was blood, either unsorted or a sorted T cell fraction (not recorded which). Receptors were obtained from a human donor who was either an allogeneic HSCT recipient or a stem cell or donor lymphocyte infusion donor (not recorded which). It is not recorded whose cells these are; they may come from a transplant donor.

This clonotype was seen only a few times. The CDR3 is CSGATSGGLTGELFF. CDR3 DNA sequence: TGCAGCGGGGCGACTAGCGGGGGTTTAACCGGGGAGCTGTTTTTT. This chain connects TRBV29-1 to TRBJ2-2, with TRBD2 identical over 12 bases. Losses at the gene ends were 7 bases for V and 5 bases for J; bases not matched to a gene: 8. The CDR3 spans 15 residues. Germline CDR1 SQVTM, CDR2 ANQGSEA.

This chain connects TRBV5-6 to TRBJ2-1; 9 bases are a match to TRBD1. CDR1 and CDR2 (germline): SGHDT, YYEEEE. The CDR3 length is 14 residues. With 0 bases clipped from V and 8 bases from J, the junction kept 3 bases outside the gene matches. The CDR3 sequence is CASSLGTGVDEQFF. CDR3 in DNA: TGTGCCAGCAGCTTGGGGACAGGGGTTGATGAGCAGTTCTTC.

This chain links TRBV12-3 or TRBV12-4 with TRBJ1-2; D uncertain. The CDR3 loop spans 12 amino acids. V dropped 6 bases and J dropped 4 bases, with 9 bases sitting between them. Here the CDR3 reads CASSLHGYGYTF. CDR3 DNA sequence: TGTGCCAGCAGCCTCCACGGCTATGGCTACACCTTC.

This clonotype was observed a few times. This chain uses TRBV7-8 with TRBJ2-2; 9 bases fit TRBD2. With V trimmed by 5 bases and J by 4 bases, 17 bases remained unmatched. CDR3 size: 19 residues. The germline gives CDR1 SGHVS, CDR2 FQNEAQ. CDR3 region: CASSALLAGSQVGTGELFF. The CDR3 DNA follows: TGTGCCAGCAGCGCTTTACTAGCGGGCTCCCAGGTGGGCACCGGGGAGCTGTTTTTT.

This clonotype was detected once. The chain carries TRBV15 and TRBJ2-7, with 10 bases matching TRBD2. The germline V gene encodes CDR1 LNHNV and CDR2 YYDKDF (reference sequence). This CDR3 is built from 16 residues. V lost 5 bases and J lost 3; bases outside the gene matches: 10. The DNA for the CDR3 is TGTGCCACCAGCGGGCACAGGGGACTAGCGAACTACGAGCAGTACTTC. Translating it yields CATSGHRGLANYEQYF.

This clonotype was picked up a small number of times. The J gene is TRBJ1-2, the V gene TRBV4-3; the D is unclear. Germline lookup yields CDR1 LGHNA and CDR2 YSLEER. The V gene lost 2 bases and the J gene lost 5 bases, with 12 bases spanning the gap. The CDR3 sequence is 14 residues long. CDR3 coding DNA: TGCGCCAGCAGCCAACAACAAAACCCTTATGGCTACACCTTC. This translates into CASSQQQNPYGYTF.

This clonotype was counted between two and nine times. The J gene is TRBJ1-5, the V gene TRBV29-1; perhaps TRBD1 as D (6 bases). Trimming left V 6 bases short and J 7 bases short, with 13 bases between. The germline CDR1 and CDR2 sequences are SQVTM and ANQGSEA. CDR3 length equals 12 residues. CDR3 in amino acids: CSVGGGFQPQHF. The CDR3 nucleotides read TGCAGCGTGGGGGGGGGCTTCCAGCCCCAGCATTTT.

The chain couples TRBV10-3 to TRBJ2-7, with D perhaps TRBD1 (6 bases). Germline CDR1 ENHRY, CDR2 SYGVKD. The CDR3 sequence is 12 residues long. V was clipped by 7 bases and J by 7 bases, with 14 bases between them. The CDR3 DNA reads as TGTGCCATCAATAAAGACCAGGGGGAGCAGTACTTC. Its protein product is CAINKDQGEQYF.

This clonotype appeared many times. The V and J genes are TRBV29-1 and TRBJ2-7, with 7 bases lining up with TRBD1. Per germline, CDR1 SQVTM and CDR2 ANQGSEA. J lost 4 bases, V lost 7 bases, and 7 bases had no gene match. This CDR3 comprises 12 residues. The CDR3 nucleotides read TGCAGCGCTAGGGACAGCCTTTACGAGCAGTACTTC. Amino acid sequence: CSARDSLYEQYF.

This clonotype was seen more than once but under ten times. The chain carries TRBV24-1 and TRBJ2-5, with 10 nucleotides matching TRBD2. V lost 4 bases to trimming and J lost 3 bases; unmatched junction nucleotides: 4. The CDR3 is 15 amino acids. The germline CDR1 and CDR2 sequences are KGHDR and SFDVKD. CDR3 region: CATSDPSGGEETQYF. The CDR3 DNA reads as TGTGCCACCAGTGACCCAAGCGGGGGGGAAGAGACCCAGTACTTC.

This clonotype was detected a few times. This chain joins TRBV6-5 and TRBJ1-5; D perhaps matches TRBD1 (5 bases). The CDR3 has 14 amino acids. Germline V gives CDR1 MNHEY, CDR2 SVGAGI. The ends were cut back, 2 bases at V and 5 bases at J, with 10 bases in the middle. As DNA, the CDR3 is TGTGCCAGCAGTTACGGGACGGTTGATCAGCCCCAGCATTTT. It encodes CASSYGTVDQPQHF.

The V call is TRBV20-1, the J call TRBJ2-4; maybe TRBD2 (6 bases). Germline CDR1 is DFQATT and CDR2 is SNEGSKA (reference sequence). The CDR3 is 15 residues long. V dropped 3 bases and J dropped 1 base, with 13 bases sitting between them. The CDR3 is CSARVPGEAKNIQYF. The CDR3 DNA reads TGCAGTGCTAGGGTTCCGGGGGAGGCCAAAAACATTCAGTACTTC.

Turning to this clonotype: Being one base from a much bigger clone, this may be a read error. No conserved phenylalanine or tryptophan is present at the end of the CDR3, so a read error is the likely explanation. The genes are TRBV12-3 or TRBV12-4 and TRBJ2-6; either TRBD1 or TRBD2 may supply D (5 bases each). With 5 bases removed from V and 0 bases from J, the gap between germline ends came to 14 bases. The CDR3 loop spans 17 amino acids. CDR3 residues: CASSPPYGTSGANVLTS. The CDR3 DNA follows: TGTGCCAGCAGTCCTCCGTACGGGACCTCTGGGGCCAACGTCCTGACTTCC.

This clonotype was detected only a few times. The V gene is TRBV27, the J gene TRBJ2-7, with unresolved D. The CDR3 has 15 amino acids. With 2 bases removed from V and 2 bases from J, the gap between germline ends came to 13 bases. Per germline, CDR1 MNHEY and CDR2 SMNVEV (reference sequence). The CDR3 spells CASSLGPGIPYEQYF. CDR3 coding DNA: TGTGCCAGCAGTTTAGGTCCAGGCATTCCCTACGAGCAGTACTTC.

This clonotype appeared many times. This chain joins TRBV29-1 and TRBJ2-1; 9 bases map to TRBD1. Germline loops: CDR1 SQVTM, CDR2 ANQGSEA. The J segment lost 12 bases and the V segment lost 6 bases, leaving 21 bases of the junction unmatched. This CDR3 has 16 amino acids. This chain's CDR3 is CSVRINGQGFSRGQFF. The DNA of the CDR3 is TGCAGCGTGCGTATTAATGGACAGGGGTTCAGCCGGGGGCAGTTCTTC.

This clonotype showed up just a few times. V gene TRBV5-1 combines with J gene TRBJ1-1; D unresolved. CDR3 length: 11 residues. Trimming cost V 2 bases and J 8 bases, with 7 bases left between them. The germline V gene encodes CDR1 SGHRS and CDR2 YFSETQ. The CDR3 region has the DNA TGCGCCAGCAGCTTCGGTCGCGAAGCTTTCTTT. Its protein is CASSFGREAFF.

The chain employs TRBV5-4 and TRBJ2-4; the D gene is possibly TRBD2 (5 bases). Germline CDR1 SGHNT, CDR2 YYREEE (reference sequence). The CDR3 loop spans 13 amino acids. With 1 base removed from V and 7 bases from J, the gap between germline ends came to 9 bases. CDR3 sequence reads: CASSLPSSNIQYF. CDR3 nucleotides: TGTGCCAGCAGCTTGCCTAGCAGTAACATTCAGTACTTC.

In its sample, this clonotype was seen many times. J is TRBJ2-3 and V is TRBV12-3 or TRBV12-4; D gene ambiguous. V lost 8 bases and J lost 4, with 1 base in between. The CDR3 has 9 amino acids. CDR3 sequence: CASADTQYF. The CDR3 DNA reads TGTGCCAGCGCAGATACGCAGTATTTT.